Sequencing of this T cell receptor beta chain was carried out in a study of blood T cell repertoires in COVID-19. The table came from immunoSEQ multiplex PCR; TCRdb's copy has only in-frame clones and leaves some out. The data show 70,000 to 85,000 clones, 65% to 85% seen once. Germline V lookup: CDR1 ENHRY, CDR2 SYGVKD. Losses at the gene ends were 2 bases for V and 4 bases for J; bases not matched to a gene: 1. The CDR3 runs to 15 residues. The sample consisted of peripheral blood. The chain combines TRBV10-3 with TRBJ2-1; 11 bases are a match to TRBD1. This receptor was obtained from a man at least 80 years old with active or convalescent COVID-19. The CDR3 loop reads CAISEGTGGYNEQFF. The CDR3 nucleotides are TGTGCCATCAGTGAGGGGACAGGGGGTTACAATGAGCAGTTCTTC.